The entry below gives a single T cell receptor beta chain sequence along with its context. V lost 0 bases to trimming and J lost 7 bases, with 9 bases between them. This CDR3 has 13 amino acids. Per germline, CDR1 MGHRA and CDR2 YSYEKL. Data came from immunoSEQ multiplex PCR; TCRdb stores just in-frame clones and leaves some out. The repertoire has over 200,000 clones, over 75% of them found once; the top ten carry about an eighth. This sample was taken from a study of control samples from healthy donors and cancer patients. This sequence joins TRBV4-1 and TRBJ1-2; no reliable D call. The TCR was taken from a woman in her fifties or sixties with lung cancer. The sequencing input was PBMCs. The CDR3 DNA is TGCGCCAGCAGCCAAGAGTCCCGAAGTGGCTACACCTTC. Translation: CASSQESRSGYTF.